This section outlines one T cell receptor beta chain sequence together with its context. Trimming removed 6 bases from V and 8 bases from J, with 10 bases in between. The CDR3 sequence is 12 residues long. CDR1 is SNHLY, CDR2 FYNNEI, per germline. This record comes from a study of blood T cell repertoires in COVID-19. Participants were aged about 18 to 89 years from about 25 US areas. Participants reported their clinical history, and cohort assignment relied on those reports. Cohort 3 recovery required two negative PCRs, clearance, or symptom resolution. As processed by the authors: Reference gene primer amplification gave estimated nucleated cell counts. The repertoire was sequenced with immunoSEQ multiplex PCR; TCRdb's copy has only in-frame clones and lacks some. That table supplies the V and J calls and clone size; D and trimming were determined from the DNA. The sample lists under 250,000 clones, 84% occurring once.

The chain employs TRBV2 and TRBJ1-4; tentative D call: TRBD1 (5 bases). The receptor was derived from a man aged 55-75 years who had recovered from COVID-19. Sequencing was carried out using PBMCs or T cells enriched from blood (not recorded which). The chain's CDR3 is CASRGPWEKLFF. The CDR3 DNA follows: TGTGCCAGCAGGGGGCCGTGGGAAAAACTGTTTTTT.